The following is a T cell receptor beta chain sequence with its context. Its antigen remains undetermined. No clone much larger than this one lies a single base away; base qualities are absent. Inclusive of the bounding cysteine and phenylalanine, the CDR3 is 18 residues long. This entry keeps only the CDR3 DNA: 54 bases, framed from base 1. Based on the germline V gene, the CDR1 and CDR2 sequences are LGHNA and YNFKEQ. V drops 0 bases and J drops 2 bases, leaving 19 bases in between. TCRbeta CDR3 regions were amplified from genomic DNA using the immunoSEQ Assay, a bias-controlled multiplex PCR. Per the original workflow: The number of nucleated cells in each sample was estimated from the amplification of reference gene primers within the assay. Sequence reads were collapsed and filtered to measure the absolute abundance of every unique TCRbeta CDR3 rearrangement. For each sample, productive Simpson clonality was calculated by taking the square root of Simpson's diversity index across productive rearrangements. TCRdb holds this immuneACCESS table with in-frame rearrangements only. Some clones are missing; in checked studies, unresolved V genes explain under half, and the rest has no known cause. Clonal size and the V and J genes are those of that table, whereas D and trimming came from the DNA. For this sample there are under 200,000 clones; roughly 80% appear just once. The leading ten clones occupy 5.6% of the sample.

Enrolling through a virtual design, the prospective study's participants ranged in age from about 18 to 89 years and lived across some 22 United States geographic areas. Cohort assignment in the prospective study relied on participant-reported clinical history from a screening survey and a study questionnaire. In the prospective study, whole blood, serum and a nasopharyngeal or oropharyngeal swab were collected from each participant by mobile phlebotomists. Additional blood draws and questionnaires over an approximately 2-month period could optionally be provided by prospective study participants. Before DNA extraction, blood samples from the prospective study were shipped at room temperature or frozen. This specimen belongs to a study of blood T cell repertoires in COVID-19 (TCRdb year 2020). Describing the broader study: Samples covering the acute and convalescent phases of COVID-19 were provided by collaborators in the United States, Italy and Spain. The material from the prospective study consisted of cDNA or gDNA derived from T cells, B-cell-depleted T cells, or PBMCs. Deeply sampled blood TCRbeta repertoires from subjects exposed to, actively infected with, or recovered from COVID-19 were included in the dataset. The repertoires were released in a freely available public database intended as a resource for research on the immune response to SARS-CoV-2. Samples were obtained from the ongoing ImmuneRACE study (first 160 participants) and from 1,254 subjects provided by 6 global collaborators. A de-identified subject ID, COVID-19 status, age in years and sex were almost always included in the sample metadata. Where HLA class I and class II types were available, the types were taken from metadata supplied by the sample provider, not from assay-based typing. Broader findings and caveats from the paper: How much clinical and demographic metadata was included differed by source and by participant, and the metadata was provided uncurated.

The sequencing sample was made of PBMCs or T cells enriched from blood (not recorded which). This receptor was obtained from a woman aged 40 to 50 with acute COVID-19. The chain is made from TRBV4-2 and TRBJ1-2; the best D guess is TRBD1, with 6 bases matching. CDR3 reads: CASSQDRIRRGANYGYTF. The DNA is TGTGCCAGCAGCCAAGATCGGATTCGGCGGGGGGCGAACTATGGCTACACCTTC.